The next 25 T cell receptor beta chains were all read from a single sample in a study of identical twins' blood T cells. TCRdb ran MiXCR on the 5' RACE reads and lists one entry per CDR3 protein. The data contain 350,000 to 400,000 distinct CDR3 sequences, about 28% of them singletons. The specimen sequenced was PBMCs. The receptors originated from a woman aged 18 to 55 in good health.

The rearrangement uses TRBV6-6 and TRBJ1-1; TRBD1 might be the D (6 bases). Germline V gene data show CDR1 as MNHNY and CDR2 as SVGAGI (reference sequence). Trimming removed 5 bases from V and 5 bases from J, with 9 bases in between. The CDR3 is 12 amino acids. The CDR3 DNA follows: TGTGCCAGCAGTGCAGGGGTGACTGAAGCTTTCTTT. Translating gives CASSAGVTEAFF.

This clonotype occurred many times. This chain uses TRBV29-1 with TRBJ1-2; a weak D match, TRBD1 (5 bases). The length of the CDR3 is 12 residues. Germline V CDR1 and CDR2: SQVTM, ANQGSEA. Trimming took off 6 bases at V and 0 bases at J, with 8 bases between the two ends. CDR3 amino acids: CSVRGTNYGYTF. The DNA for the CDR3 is TGCAGCGTCCGGGGCACTAACTATGGCTACACCTTC.

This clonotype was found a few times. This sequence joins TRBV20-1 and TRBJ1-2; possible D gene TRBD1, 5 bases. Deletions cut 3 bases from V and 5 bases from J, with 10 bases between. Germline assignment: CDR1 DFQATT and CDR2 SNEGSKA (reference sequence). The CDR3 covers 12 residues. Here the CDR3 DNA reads TGCAGTGCTAGGGGGGAAGAATATGGCTACACCTTC. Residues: CSARGEEYGYTF.

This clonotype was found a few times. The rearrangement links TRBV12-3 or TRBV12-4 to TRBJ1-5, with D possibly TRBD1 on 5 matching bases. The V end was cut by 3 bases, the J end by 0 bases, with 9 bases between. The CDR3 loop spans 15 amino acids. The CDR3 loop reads CASSLRGDSNQPQHF. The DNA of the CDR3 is TGTGCCAGCAGTTTGAGGGGCGATAGCAATCAGCCCCAGCATTTT.

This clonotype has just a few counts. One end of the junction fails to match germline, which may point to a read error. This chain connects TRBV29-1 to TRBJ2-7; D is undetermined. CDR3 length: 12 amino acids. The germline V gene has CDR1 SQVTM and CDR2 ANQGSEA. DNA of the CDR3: TGCAGCGTTGTAGAGCCTTCCAGCGCCTCCCTCTTC. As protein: CSVVEPSSASLF.

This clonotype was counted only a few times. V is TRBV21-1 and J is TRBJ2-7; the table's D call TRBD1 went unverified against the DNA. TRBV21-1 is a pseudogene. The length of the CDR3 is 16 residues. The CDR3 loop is CASSPYGLSGGFEQYF. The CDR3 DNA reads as TGTGCCAGCAGCCCCTATGGCCTCTCAGGGGGATTCGAGCAGTACTTC.

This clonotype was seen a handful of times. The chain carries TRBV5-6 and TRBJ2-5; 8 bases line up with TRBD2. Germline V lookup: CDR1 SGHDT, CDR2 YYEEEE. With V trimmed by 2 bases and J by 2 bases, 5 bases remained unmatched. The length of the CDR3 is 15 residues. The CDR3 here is CASSFFSGAQETQYF. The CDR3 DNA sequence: TGTGCCAGCAGCTTCTTTAGCGGGGCACAAGAGACCCAGTACTTC.

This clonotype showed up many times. Here the CDR3 DNA reads TGCGCCAGCAGGTCGGGGACGACTGGAAACACCATATATTTT. Its protein product is CASRSGTTGNTIYF. This chain uses TRBV5-1 with TRBJ1-3; possibly TRBD1 for D (5 bases). Trimming removed 5 bases at V and 2 bases at J, with 11 bases between. The CDR3 is made up of 14 amino acids. CDR1 SGHRS and CDR2 YFSETQ come from the germline V gene.

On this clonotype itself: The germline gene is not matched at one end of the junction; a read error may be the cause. CDR3 in DNA: TGTGACTCGGCCGGGGGGGAAGAGACCCAGTACTTC. This translates into CDSAGGEETQYF. The chain links TRBV20-1 to TRBJ2-5; 8 bases are a match to TRBD2. Germline CDR1 and CDR2: DFQATT and SNEGSKA (reference sequence). The CDR3 has 12 residues.

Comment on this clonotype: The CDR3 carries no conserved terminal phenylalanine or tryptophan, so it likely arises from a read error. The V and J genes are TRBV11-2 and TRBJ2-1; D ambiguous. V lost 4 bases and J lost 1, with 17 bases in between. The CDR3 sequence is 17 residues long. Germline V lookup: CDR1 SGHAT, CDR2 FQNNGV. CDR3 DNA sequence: TGTGCCAGCAGCTGGCCCGGATCACAGCGATCCTACAATGAGCAGTTCTGC. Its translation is CASSWPGSQRSYNEQFC.

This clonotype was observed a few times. The CDR3 bases are TGTGCCAGCAGCCTTATAGCGGGGGTCGGAAAGTTCTTC. This sequence encodes CASSLIAGVGKFF. This rearrangement joins TRBV3-1 to TRBJ2-1; 9 bases are shared with TRBD2. The trim removed 4 bases at V and 14 bases at J, leaving 9 bases unmatched. This CDR3 is 13 amino acids long. Germline V CDR1 and CDR2: LGHDT, YNNKEL (reference sequence).

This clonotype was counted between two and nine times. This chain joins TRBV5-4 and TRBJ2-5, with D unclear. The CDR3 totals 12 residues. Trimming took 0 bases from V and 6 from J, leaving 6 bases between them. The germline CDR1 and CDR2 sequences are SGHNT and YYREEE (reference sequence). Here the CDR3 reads CASSLAGQTQYF. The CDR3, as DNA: TGTGCCAGCAGCTTGGCCGGACAGACCCAGTACTTC.

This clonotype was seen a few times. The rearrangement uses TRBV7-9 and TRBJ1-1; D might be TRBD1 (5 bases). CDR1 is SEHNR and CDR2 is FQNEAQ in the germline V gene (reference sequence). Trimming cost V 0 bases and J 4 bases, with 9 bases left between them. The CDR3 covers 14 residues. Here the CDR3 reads CASSLAQGGTEAFF. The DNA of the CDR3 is TGTGCCAGCAGCTTAGCCCAGGGAGGCACTGAAGCTTTCTTT. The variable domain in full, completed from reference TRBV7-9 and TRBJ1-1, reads DTGVSQNPRHKITKRGQNVTFRCDPISEHNRLYWYRQTLGQGPEFLTYFQNEAQLEKSRLLSDRFSAERPKGSFSTLEIQRTEQGDSAMYLCASSLAQGGTEAFFGQGTRLTVV.

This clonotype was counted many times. The CDR3 DNA follows: TGTGCCAGCAGCCAAGATTATGTAGCGGGCCAATACGAGCAGTACTTC. Translated, it gives CASSQDYVAGQYEQYF. The chain couples TRBV14 to TRBJ2-7; 7 positions agree with TRBD2. This CDR3 spans 16 amino acids. The trim removed 0 bases at V and 4 bases at J, leaving 9 bases unmatched. Germline-derived CDR1 and CDR2 are SGHDN and FVKESK.

The CDR3 reads CASSNPWAGDGYTF. DNA of the CDR3: TGTGCCAGCAGCAACCCTTGGGCAGGGGATGGCTACACCTTC. The rearrangement joins TRBV11-2 to TRBJ1-2; D perhaps matches TRBD1 (6 bases). Between the trimmed V and J ends, which lost 5 bases and 6 bases, there was a span of 16 bases. The CDR3 contains 14 residues. CDR1 and CDR2 (germline): SGHAT, FQNNGV.

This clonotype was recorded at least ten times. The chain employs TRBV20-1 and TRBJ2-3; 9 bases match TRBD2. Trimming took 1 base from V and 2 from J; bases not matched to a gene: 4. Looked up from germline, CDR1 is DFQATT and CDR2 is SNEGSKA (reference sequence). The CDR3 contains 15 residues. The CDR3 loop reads CSARGIAGDTDTQYF. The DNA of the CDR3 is TGCAGTGCTAGAGGGATAGCGGGGGACACAGATACGCAGTATTTT.

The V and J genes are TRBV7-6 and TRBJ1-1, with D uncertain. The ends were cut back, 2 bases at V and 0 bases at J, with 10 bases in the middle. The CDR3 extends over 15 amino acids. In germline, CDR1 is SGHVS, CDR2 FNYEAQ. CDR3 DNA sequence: TGTGCCAGCAGCTTAAGGGTAGAGATGAACACTGAAGCTTTCTTT. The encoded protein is CASSLRVEMNTEAFF.

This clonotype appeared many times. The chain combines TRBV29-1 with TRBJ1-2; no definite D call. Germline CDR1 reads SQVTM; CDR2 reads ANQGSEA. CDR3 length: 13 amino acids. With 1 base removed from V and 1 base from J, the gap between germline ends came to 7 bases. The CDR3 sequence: CSVEVQLNYGYTF. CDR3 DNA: TGCAGCGTTGAAGTACAGCTTAACTATGGCTACACCTTC.

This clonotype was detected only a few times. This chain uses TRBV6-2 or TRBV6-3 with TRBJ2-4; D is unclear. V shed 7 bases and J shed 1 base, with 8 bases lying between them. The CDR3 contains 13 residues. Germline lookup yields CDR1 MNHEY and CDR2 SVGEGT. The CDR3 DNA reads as TGTGCCAGCACTTTAGCCGCCAAAAACATTCAGTACTTC. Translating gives CASTLAAKNIQYF.

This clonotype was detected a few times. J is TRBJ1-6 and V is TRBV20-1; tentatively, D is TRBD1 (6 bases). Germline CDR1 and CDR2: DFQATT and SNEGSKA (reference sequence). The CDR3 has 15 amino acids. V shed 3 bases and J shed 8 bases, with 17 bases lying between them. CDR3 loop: CSARSPGAYDSPLHF. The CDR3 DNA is TGCAGTGCTAGGTCTCCGGGGGCATACGATTCACCCCTCCACTTT.

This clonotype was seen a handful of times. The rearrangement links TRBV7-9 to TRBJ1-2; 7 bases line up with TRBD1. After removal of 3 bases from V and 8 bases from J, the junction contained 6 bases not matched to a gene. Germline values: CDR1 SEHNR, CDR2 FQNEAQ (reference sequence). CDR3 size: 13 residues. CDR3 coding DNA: TGTGCCAGCAGCTTTAAGGGGGCACGGGGCTACACCTTC. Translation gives CASSFKGARGYTF.

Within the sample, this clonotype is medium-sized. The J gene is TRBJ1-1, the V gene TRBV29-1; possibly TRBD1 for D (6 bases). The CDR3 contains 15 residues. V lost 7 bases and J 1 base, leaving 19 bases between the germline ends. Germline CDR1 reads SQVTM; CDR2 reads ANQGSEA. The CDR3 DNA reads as TGCAGCGCTACACATCTGGGGGGCGCGAACACTGAAGCTTTCTTT. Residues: CSATHLGGANTEAFF.

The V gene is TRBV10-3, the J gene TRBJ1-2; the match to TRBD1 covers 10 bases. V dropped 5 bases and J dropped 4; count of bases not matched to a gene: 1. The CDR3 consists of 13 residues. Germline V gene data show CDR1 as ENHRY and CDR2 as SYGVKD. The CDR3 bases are TGTGCCATCAGTAGGACAGGGGGCTATGGCTACACCTTC. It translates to CAISRTGGYGYTF.

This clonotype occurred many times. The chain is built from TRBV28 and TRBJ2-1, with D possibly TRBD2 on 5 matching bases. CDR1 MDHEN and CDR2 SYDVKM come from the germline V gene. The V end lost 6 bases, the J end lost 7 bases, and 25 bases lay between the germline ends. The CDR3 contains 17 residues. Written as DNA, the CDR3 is TGTGCCAGCAGCCCGCTGATCCGGGGAACACGAAATAATGAGCAGTTCTTC. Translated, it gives CASSPLIRGTRNNEQFF.

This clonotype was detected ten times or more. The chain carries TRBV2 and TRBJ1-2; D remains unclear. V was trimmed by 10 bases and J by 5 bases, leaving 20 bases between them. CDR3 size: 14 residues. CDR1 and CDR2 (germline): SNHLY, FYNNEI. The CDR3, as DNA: TGTGCCAATACTCCGGGTCGGCTAGTGTATGGCTACACCTTC. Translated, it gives CANTPGRLVYGYTF.